A single sample gave rise to the 7 T cell receptor beta chains below, sequenced in a study of shared clonotypes between healthy human individuals. TCRdb's copy holds only in-frame clones and misses some; the assay was immunoSEQ multiplex PCR. The table shows hundreds of thousands of clones, with around 77% occurring only once. What was sequenced was PBMCs. The receptors here all came from a middle-aged woman in good health. Some clones in this sample may be carry-over from other donors' samples.

The J gene is TRBJ2-1, the V gene TRBV4-2; D unclear. With 4 bases removed from V and 7 bases from J, the gap between germline ends came to 11 bases. The CDR3 extends over 13 amino acids. Germline V gives CDR1 LGHNA, CDR2 YNFKEQ. The CDR3 sequence: CASSPSLLNEQFF. The CDR3, as DNA: TGTGCCAGCAGCCCCTCCCTACTGAATGAGCAGTTCTTC.

The chain is built from TRBV4-1 and TRBJ2-1; D may match TRBD1 or TRBD2 (6 bases each). The CDR3 runs to 15 residues. V was cut by 2 bases and J by 9 bases, with 17 bases left in between. The V gene's germline CDR1 is MGHRA and CDR2 YSYEKL. CDR3 in amino acids: CASSQRVNPGAEQFF. Written as DNA, the CDR3 is TGCGCCAGCAGCCAAAGAGTAAACCCGGGGGCTGAGCAGTTCTTC.

The genes are TRBV19 and TRBJ2-2; D is uncertain. The CDR3 runs 16 residues. The germline V and J ends were trimmed by 3 bases and 5 bases, with 16 bases remaining between them. CDR1 and CDR2 (germline): LNHDA, SQIVND (reference sequence). The CDR3 loop is CASSILARSRTGELFF. The CDR3 DNA reads TGTGCCAGTAGTATTTTAGCCAGGTCGAGGACCGGGGAGCTGTTTTTT.

This chain uses TRBV11-2 with TRBJ1-2; possibly TRBD1 for D (5 bases). Germline V gives CDR1 SGHAT, CDR2 FQNNGV. The V gene lost 2 bases and the J gene lost 0 bases, with 10 bases spanning the gap. There are 15 residues in the CDR3. In DNA form, the CDR3 reads TGTGCCAGCAGCTTAACAGGCCGCTCTAACTATGGCTACACCTTC. It yields the protein CASSLTGRSNYGYTF.

This clone was seen more than once but under ten times. V and J are TRBV10-3 and TRBJ2-2; D is ambiguous. This CDR3 comprises 14 residues. CDR1 is ENHRY and CDR2 is SYGVKD in the germline V gene. Deletions cut 10 bases from V and 4 bases from J, with 16 bases between. DNA for the CDR3: TGTGCCACCATGGGAACGGCGAGCACCGGGGAGCTGTTTTTT. Encoded protein: CATMGTASTGELFF.

This chain links TRBV4-3 with TRBJ2-7; 9 nucleotides match TRBD2. Germline trimming cut 0 bases from V and 0 bases from J; bases unmatched to any gene: 3. The CDR3 extends over 16 amino acids. The germline CDR1 and CDR2 sequences are LGHNA and YSLEER. The CDR3 DNA reads TGCGCCAGCAGCCAAGACTCTAGCGGGATCTCCTACGAGCAGTACTTC. It translates to CASSQDSSGISYEQYF.

This rearrangement joins TRBV5-6 to TRBJ1-2; D remains unclear. The length of the CDR3 is 15 residues. The germline CDR1 and CDR2 sequences are SGHDT and YYEEEE. The V end was cut by 1 base, the J end by 0 bases, with 10 bases between. CDR3 DNA: TGTGCCAGCAGCTTGCGATCGAGAGCTAACTATGGCTACACCTTC. Protein product: CASSLRSRANYGYTF.